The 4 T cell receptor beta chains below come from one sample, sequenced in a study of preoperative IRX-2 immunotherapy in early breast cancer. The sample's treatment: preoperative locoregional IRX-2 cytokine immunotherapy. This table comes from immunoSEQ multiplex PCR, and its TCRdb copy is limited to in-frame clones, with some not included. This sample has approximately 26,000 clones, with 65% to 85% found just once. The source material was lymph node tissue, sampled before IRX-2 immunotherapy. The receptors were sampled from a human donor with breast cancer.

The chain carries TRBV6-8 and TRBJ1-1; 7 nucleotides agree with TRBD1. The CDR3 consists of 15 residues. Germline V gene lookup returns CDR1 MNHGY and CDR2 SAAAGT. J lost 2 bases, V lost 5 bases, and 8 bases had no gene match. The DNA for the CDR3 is TGTGCCAGCAGTGCGACAGGGTGGAAAAACACTGAAGCTTTCTTT. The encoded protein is CASSATGWKNTEAFF.

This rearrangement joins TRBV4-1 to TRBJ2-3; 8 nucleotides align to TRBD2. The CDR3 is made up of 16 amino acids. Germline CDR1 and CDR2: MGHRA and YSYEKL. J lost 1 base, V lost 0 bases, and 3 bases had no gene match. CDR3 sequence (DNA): TGCGCCAGCAGCCAAGATTTGCGGGGGGGCACAGATACGCAGTATTTT. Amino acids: CASSQDLRGGTDTQYF.

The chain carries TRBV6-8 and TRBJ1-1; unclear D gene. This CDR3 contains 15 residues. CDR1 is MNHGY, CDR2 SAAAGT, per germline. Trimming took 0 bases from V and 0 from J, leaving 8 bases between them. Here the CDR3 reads CASSYSSRVNTEAFF. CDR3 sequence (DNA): TGTGCCAGCAGTTACTCGTCCCGGGTGAACACTGAAGCTTTCTTT.

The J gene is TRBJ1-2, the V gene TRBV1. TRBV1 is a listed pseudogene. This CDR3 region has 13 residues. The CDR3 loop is CASSPEHGSGYTF. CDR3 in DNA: TGCGCCAGCAGCCCCGAGCACGGGAGTGGCTACACCTTC.